The 7 T cell receptor beta chains below come from one sample, sequenced in a study of CD8+ T cells in alopecia areata. Following extraction, RNA underwent reverse transcription to cDNA, which served as the sequencing template. Some clones are missing from TCRdb's copy, which holds only in-frame ones; the method was immunoSEQ multiplex PCR. Of about 210,000 clones listed, around 66% are singletons. Sample treatment: oral pan-JAK inhibitor, 5-10 mg twice daily. The sample was CD4+ T cells sorted from blood, taken at week 4, from a patient treated with tofacitinib. The receptors derive from a human donor with alopecia areata.

This chain uses TRBV27 with TRBJ2-7, with TRBD2 matching over 10 bases. The CDR3 is 15 residues long. Germline values: CDR1 MNHEY, CDR2 SMNVEV (reference sequence). V gave up 2 bases and J gave up 2 bases; unmatched junction bases: 3. The CDR3 loop reads CASSLDSGGPYEQYF. For the CDR3, the DNA is TGTGCCAGCAGTTTAGATAGCGGGGGGCCCTACGAGCAGTACTTC.

As concerns this clone: The identical CDR3 is also encoded by other nucleotide sequences in the sample. J is TRBJ1-2 and V is TRBV15; 10 nucleotides agree with TRBD1. Germline CDR1 LNHNV, CDR2 YYDKDF (reference sequence). J gave up 2 bases and V 5 bases, and 2 bases lay outside the gene matches. The CDR3 contains 14 residues. CDR3 residues: CATSRGQGNYGYTF. The CDR3 DNA sequence: TGTGCCACCAGCCGGGGACAGGGGAACTATGGCTACACCTTC.

The J gene is TRBJ1-4, the V gene TRBV5-1; D is unclear. Deletions cut 3 bases from V and 4 bases from J, with 10 bases between. Germline CDR1 and CDR2: SGHRS and YFSETQ. The CDR3 contains 14 residues. DNA of the CDR3: TGCGCCAGCAGCTGGAGAAGAGTTAATGAAAAACTGTTTTTT. Protein: CASSWRRVNEKLFF.

The CDR3 DNA reads TGCAGCGTTGACCCCAGGGGGCAAATACAGCCCCAGCATTTT. Translation: CSVDPRGQIQPQHF. V and J are TRBV29-1 and TRBJ1-5; 8 bases align to TRBD1. J lost 7 bases, V lost 3 bases, and 8 bases had no gene match. This CDR3 spans 14 amino acids. Germline V gene lookup returns CDR1 SQVTM and CDR2 ANQGSEA.

This clone was seen more than once but under ten times. The rearrangement uses TRBV2 and TRBJ2-3; no clear D gene. Trimming pared 8 bases from V and 0 bases from J, leaving 15 bases between. The CDR3 spans 15 residues. The germline V gene has CDR1 SNHLY and CDR2 FYNNEI. In DNA, the CDR3 is TGTGCCAGCCAAGGGCAGACGACTAGCACAGATACGCAGTATTTT. Encoded protein: CASQGQTTSTDTQYF.

This chain connects TRBV4-3 to TRBJ2-5; no reliable D call. Looked up from germline, CDR1 is LGHNA and CDR2 is YSLEER. The CDR3 contains 15 residues. Trimming pared 1 base from V and 3 bases from J, leaving 12 bases between. The CDR3 is CASSQVLQSKETQYF. The CDR3 DNA follows: TGCGCCAGCAGCCAAGTTTTACAGAGCAAAGAGACCCAGTACTTC.

The chain is built from TRBV28 and TRBJ1-6, with TRBD1 identical over 7 bases. With V trimmed by 4 bases and J by 10 bases, 7 bases remained unmatched. Germline CDR1 is MDHEN and CDR2 is SYDVKM. This CDR3 has 14 amino acids. Here the CDR3 DNA reads TGTGCCAGCAGTTGGACAGGAGGTGGGTCACCCCTCCACTTT. It translates to CASSWTGGGSPLHF.